This TCR beta chain was identified during a study of post-analysis software for immune sequencing data. Study-level results: Those with multiple sclerosis, the patient group, showed significantly lower normalized Chao1 diversity than controls. Batch-matched samples strongly co-clustered by F measure.

This clonotype was detected once. The antigen remains undetermined. Unique molecular identifiers tagged the TCR beta cDNA libraries. TCRdb independently ran MiXCR on the PCR reads; one entry per CDR3 protein. The table has 450,000 to 700,000 distinct CDR3 sequences, about 44% seen once. The clonotype comes from a girl between 5 and 17 years old with multiple sclerosis. Sequencing used blood.

CDR3 loop: CDCSPTGLAGQLEQYF. The CDR3 DNA reads as TGTGACTGCAGCCCAACCGGACTAGCGGGGCAACTCGAGCAGTACTTC. The V and J genes are TRBV7-9 and TRBJ2-1, with 12 bases lining up with TRBD2. The DNA end is a closer match to TRBJ2-7, so the J assignment may be wrong. CDR1 is SEHNR and CDR2 is FQNEAQ in the germline V gene (reference sequence). The CDR3 contains 16 residues.